A selection of T cell receptor beta chains follows, all from one sample in a study of blood T cell repertoires in COVID-19. Here immunoSEQ multiplex PCR was the method, and the copy in TCRdb shows in-frame clones only, minus some. The sample records about 42,000 clones, about 86% being singletons. What was sequenced was peripheral blood. The source is a man between 70 and 80 years old with acute or convalescent COVID-19. Each CDR3 is given with its conserved first and last residue. A row's size may be missing; if present it is once, few, many or a size class.

abundance	j_gene	v_gene	CDR3aa
NA	TRBJ1-2	TRBV10-3	CAISVDRGPIANYGYTF
NA	TRBJ2-1	TRBV5-1	CASRGSGRASEQFF
NA	TRBJ2-2	TRBV7-2	CASSLAGGGTGELFF
NA	TRBJ1-4	TRBV5-1	CASSSIPTGRAEKLFF
NA	TRBJ1-3	TRBV28	CASSSGLGQGKGNTIYF
NA	TRBJ2-7	TRBV28	CASTSPGQGFDEQYF
NA	TRBJ1-2	TRBV27	CASSSLTGGSNYGYTF
NA	TRBJ2-1	TRBV3-1/TRBV3-2	CASSQGRGKQFF
NA	TRBJ1-1	TRBV12-3/TRBV12-4	CASTLDGNTEAFF
NA	TRBJ1-4	TRBV5-4	CASSATVTNEKLFF
NA	TRBJ2-3	TRBV11-1	CASRYRDYYTDTQYF
NA	TRBJ1-3	TRBV7-2	CASSLFPEASGNTIYF
NA	TRBJ1-6	TRBV5-1	CASSFDRGEISPLHF
NA	TRBJ2-7	TRBV24-1	CATGRRGEQYF
NA	TRBJ2-3	TRBV5-1	CASSSQGTDTQYF
NA	TRBJ2-5	TRBV7-2	CASSLPAAGGPGETQYF
NA	TRBJ1-6	TRBV27	CASSSRQGLSPLHF
NA	TRBJ1-1	TRBV6-5	CASSSGPEAFF
few	TRBJ2-7	TRBV6-6	CASSNAAVGLAYEQYF
NA	TRBJ2-3	TRBV10-3	CAISESDQENTQYF
NA	TRBJ1-5	TRBV5-4	CASSPGYNQPQHF
NA	TRBJ1-2	TRBV27	CASRRTGGYYGYTF
once	TRBJ2-7	TRBV5-1	CASSFTSGQTYEQYF
NA	TRBJ2-2	TRBV23-1	CASSQRGQGSTGELFF
NA	TRBJ2-3	TRBV4-3	CASSQEWGATDTQYF
NA	TRBJ2-7	TRBV2	CASSVSLPREQYF
NA	TRBJ2-5	TRBV30	CAWSVPGTQYF
NA	TRBJ2-1	TRBV4-3	CASSRNAISYNEQFF
NA	TRBJ1-1	TRBV29-1	CSVGGEYTEAFF
NA	TRBJ2-3	TRBV19	CASSEQGILGDTQYF
NA	TRBJ1-5	TRBV19	CASTLVGGPQHF
NA	TRBJ1-1	TRBV10-3	CAIRPGQYTEAFF
NA	TRBJ1-5	TRBV10-3	CAISGGGYSNQPQHF
NA	TRBJ1-5	TRBV7-8	CASSSLPPSTGIYQPQHF
few	TRBJ1-1	TRBV14	CASSRTGVTEAFF
NA	TRBJ2-1	TRBV11-2	CASSTGLVSGEQFF
NA	TRBJ1-5	TRBV9	CASSGQGDNQPQHF
NA	TRBJ1-2	TRBV6-5	CATLGEVNYGYTF
few	TRBJ2-7	TRBV27	CASSRVSGTSSYEQYF
NA	TRBJ1-1	TRBV12-3/TRBV12-4	CASSRLPNTEAFF
NA	TRBJ1-5	TRBV5-5	CASSLNTGREQPQHF
NA	TRBJ2-7	TRBV27	CASSNWAQVEQYF
once	TRBJ1-6	TRBV18	CASSLYSRPTVSYNSPLHF